A selection of T cell receptor beta chains follows, all from one sample in a study of T cells in Graves' hyperthyroidism and ophthalmopathy. Via MiXCR, TCRdb re-called the multiplex PCR reads, giving one row per CDR3 protein. In the table there are around 250,000 distinct CDR3 sequences, roughly 15% of which are singletons. Sequencing was carried out using blood. These receptors were taken from a woman between 40 and 50 years old with Graves' hyperthyroidism that later progressed to Graves' ophthalmopathy. Both conserved end residues are part of each CDR3. The D gene is left open where the match is weak. The size field is filled for only some rows; it gives once, few, many or a size class.

clone size,V gene,J gene,D gene,CDR3 protein,CDR3 DNA
-,TRBV5-4,TRBJ1-5,-,CASSRDGFNQPQHF,TGTGCCAGCAGTAGGGACGGTTTTAATCAGCCCCAGCATTTT
many,TRBV7-3,TRBJ2-6,-,CASSQTGTGANVLTF,TGTGCCAGCAGCCAAACAGGGACTGGGGCCAACGTCCTGACTTTC
many,TRBV20-1,TRBJ2-3,TRBD2,CSANKGTSGRGSTDTQYF,TGCAGTGCTAATAAAGGGACTAGCGGGAGAGGGAGCACAGATACGCAGTATTTT
few,TRBV20-1,TRBJ1-5,-,CSARDLGESNQPQHF,TGCAGTGCTAGAGATTTAGGGGAGAGCAATCAGCCCCAGCATTTT
many,TRBV3-1,TRBJ1-4,-,CASSQDFEKLFF,TGTGCCAGCAGCCAAGATTTCGAAAAACTGTTTTTT
many,TRBV28,TRBJ2-3,-,CASSEDRLTDTQYF,TGTGCCAGCAGTGAAGACAGGCTAACAGATACGCAGTATTTT
many,TRBV11-2,TRBJ2-7,-,CASSLGDYRGSYEQYF,TGTGCCAGCAGCTTAGGGGACTACAGGGGCTCCTACGAGCAGTACTTC
many,TRBV7-3,TRBJ2-1,TRBD1,CASSLTRGTGNYNEQFF,TGTGCCAGCAGCTTAACGAGGGGGACAGGGAACTACAATGAGCAGTTCTTC
many,TRBV20-1,TRBJ2-3,-,CSRPGVGTDTQYF,TGCAGCCGGCCGGGGGTCGGCACAGATACGCAGTATTTT
many,TRBV7-9,TRBJ2-1,TRBD2,CASSLAGTTDNEQFF,TGTGCCAGCAGCTTAGCAGGGACTACCGACAATGAGCAGTTCTTC
many,TRBV3-1,TRBJ2-3,-,CASSQGTLDLTDTQYF,TGTGCCAGCAGCCAAGGGACCCTCGACTTGACAGATACGCAGTATTTT
many,TRBV19,TRBJ2-6,-,CASRAPQSSGANVLTF,TGTGCCAGTAGGGCACCACAGTCGTCTGGGGCCAACGTCCTGACTTTC
-,TRBV30,TRBJ2-7,TRBD1,CAWGTGTGAVEQYF,TGTGCCTGGGGGACCGGGACAGGGGCTGTGGAGCAGTACTTC
many,TRBV11-2,TRBJ2-1,TRBD1,CASSLAGGFNNEQFF,TGTGCCAGCAGCTTAGCAGGGGGATTCAACAATGAGCAGTTCTTC
-,TRBV11-2,TRBJ2-1,TRBD2,CASSVSRGLARGPYNEQSF,TGTGCCAGCAGCGTAAGCAGAGGACTAGCGCGAGGACCCTACAATGAGCAGTCCTTC
many,TRBV11-2,TRBJ2-3,-,CASSLGGVHTDTQYF,TGTGCCAGCAGCTTAGGCGGGGTGCACACAGATACGCAGTATTTT
-,TRBV28,TRBJ1-6,-,CASRTGQGGRSPLHF,TGTGCCAGCAGGACCGGGCAGGGAGGGAGATCACCCCTCCACTTT
many,TRBV18,TRBJ1-1,TRBD1,CASSPLRGQTEAFF,TGTGCCAGCTCACCCTTGAGGGGGCAAACTGAAGCTTTCTTT
many,TRBV19,TRBJ1-5,TRBD1,CASSVADRGPGQPQHF,TGTGCCAGTAGTGTAGCTGACAGGGGACCCGGTCAGCCCCAGCATTTT
many,TRBV6-1,TRBJ1-3,-,CASSPGGKKSGNTIYF,TGTGCCAGCAGCCCGGGTGGCAAAAAGTCCGGAAACACCATATATTTT
few,TRBV20-1,TRBJ1-2,-,CSAPRGDYGYTF,TGCAGTGCTCCCCGGGGGGACTATGGCTACACCTTC
many,TRBV11-2,TRBJ2-7,TRBD2,CASSKLLAGTYEQYF,TGTGCCAGCAGCAAACTCCTAGCGGGTACCTACGAGCAGTACTTC
-,TRBV28,TRBJ2-3,-,CASSALTADTQYF,TGTGCCAGCAGCGCCTTAACGGCAGATACGCAGTATTTT
-,TRBV20-1,TRBJ1-5,-,CSARPQPERASWSNQPQHF,TGCAGTGCTAGGCCTCAGCCTGAACGGGCTTCTTGGAGCAATCAGCCCCAGCATTTT
-,TRBV6-5,TRBJ2-1,TRBD1,CASNYRDRELNEQFF,TGTGCCAGCAATTACCGGGACAGGGAACTCAATGAGCAGTTCTTC
many,TRBV5-5,TRBJ2-5,-,CASSFLGGIGETQYF,TGTGCCAGCAGCTTCTTAGGTGGGATCGGAGAGACCCAGTACTTC
many,TRBV2,TRBJ1-5,-,CASSEWSRDQPQHF,TGTGCCAGCAGTGAATGGTCGAGAGATCAGCCCCAGCATTTT
few,TRBV15,TRBJ2-2,TRBD1,CATSRDPRQGAGGELFF,TGTGCCACCAGCAGAGACCCACGACAGGGGGCGGGCGGGGAGCTGTTTTTT
-,TRBV6-2/TRBV6-3,TRBJ2-5,TRBD1,CASSSERQGQETQYF,TGTGCCAGCAGCAGCGAACGACAGGGCCAAGAGACCCAGTACTTC
-,TRBV6-1,TRBJ2-7,TRBD1,CASSSGQGWFYEQYF,TGTGCCAGCAGTAGTGGACAGGGGTGGTTCTACGAGCAGTACTTC
many,TRBV20-1,TRBJ2-1,TRBD2,CSGALAGVWVRYNEQFF,TGCAGTGGCGCACTAGCGGGAGTATGGGTACGATACAATGAGCAGTTCTTC
many,TRBV27,TRBJ1-6,-,CASSLTAFSPLHF,TGTGCCAGCAGTTTGACTGCCTTTTCACCCCTCCACTTT
many,TRBV6-2/TRBV6-3,TRBJ1-5,TRBD1,CASSSPFRTGGANQPQHF,TGTGCCAGCAGTTCTCCTTTTAGGACAGGGGGTGCCAATCAGCCCCAGCATTTT
many,TRBV6-1,TRBJ2-1,TRBD1,CASSAPRTGRNEQFF,TGTGCCAGCAGTGCCCCCCGGACAGGGCGCAATGAGCAGTTCTTC
many,TRBV15,TRBJ2-7,-,CATSRDPNSYEQYF,TGTGCCACCAGCAGAGACCCGAACTCCTACGAGCAGTACTTC
-,TRBV2,TRBJ2-1,TRBD2,CASSEWTSGIFSSYNEQFF,TGTGCCAGCAGTGAATGGACTAGCGGGATCTTTAGCTCCTACAATGAGCAGTTCTTC
-,TRBV11-2,TRBJ2-5,TRBD1,CASSHGPGGTETQYF,TGTGCCAGCAGCCACGGTCCAGGGGGAACAGAGACCCAGTACTTC
many,TRBV3-1,TRBJ2-7,-,CASSRFGGGLVEQYF,TGTGCCAGCAGCCGATTTGGCGGGGGCCTCGTCGAGCAGTACTTC
many,TRBV20-1,TRBJ1-1,-,CSALNAQGNTEAFF,TGCAGTGCTCTCAATGCTCAGGGGAACACTGAAGCTTTCTTT
many,TRBV27,TRBJ2-1,-,CASSAVGDGGRNEQFF,TGTGCCAGCAGCGCGGTGGGGGATGGGGGGAGGAATGAGCAGTTCTTC
-,TRBV6-2/TRBV6-3,TRBJ2-3,TRBD2,CASSYKTSGTFTDTQYF,TGTGCCAGCAGTTACAAGACTAGCGGGACCTTCACAGATACGCAGTATTTT
many,TRBV20-1,TRBJ2-7,TRBD2,CSARDASGRADEQYF,TGCAGTGCTAGAGATGCTAGCGGGAGGGCAGACGAGCAGTACTTC
many,TRBV5-1,TRBJ2-1,-,CASSLDGSSFF,TGCGCCAGCAGCTTGGACGGCAGTTCGTTCTTC
many,TRBV11-2,TRBJ2-1,TRBD2,CASSQSPGTRTYNEQFF,TGTGCCAGCAGTCAGTCCCCCGGGACTAGAACCTACAATGAGCAGTTCTTC
many,TRBV12-3/TRBV12-4,TRBJ2-3,TRBD2,CASTFSGMGDTQYF,TGTGCCAGCACCTTTAGCGGGATGGGAGATACGCAGTATTTT
many,TRBV12-3/TRBV12-4,TRBJ2-1,TRBD2,CASSSPGTSGRNEQFF,TGTGCCAGCAGTTCCCCCGGGACTAGCGGGAGAAATGAGCAGTTCTTC
-,TRBV12-3/TRBV12-4,TRBJ1-1,-,CASSYSGSRGNTEAFF,TGTGCCAGCAGTTACTCGGGCTCTCGGGGGAACACTGAAGCTTTCTTT
few,TRBV7-3,TRBJ2-2,TRBD2,CASSLRSGRAGTGELFF,TGTGCCAGCAGCTTAAGAAGCGGGAGGGCCGGCACCGGGGAGCTGTTTTTT